The 26 T cell receptor beta chains presented below share a single source sample, sequenced in a study of T cells in localized non-small cell lung cancer. Profiling relied on immunoSEQ multiplex PCR, and the TCRdb table lists in-frame clones only, not all of them. The table lists roughly 53,000 clones, 75% to 90% of them singletons, with about 18% in the top ten. This sample comprised peripheral blood mononuclear cells, obtained before any cancer treatment. Source of these receptors: a man aged 40 to 70 with stage III lung adenocarcinoma.

In DNA form, the CDR3 reads TGCGCCAGCAGCTTGGGACAGGAGACCACCGGGGAGCTGTTTTTT. This translates into CASSLGQETTGELFF. V and J are TRBV5-1 and TRBJ2-2, with a possible D match to TRBD1 (6 bases). This CDR3 contains 15 residues. Germline V gives CDR1 SGHRS, CDR2 YFSETQ. The V end was cut by 0 bases, the J end by 4 bases, with 10 bases between.

V and J are TRBV10-3 and TRBJ1-2, with 11 bases aligning to TRBD1. The trim removed 6 bases at V and 8 bases at J, leaving 2 bases unmatched. Germline V gives CDR1 ENHRY, CDR2 SYGVKD. The CDR3 contains 12 residues. The CDR3 loop reads CAISGQGAGYTF. The CDR3, as DNA: TGTGCCATCAGCGGACAGGGGGCCGGCTACACCTTC.

The chain has TRBV4-2 and TRBJ1-6; no clear D gene. Germline lookup yields CDR1 LGHNA and CDR2 YNFKEQ. This CDR3 contains 15 residues. Trimming left V 0 bases short and J 10 bases short, with 13 bases between. CDR3 DNA sequence: TGTGCCAGCAGCCAAGATAAGGATTTGGGGTCACCCCTCCACTTT. This sequence encodes CASSQDKDLGSPLHF.

The chain has TRBV6-5 and TRBJ1-1; possibly TRBD1 for D (5 bases). V gave up 6 bases and J gave up 5 bases, with 16 bases separating them. Germline-derived CDR1 and CDR2 are MNHEY and SVGAGI. The CDR3 has 14 amino acids. CDR3: CASSPLGGETEAFF. The CDR3, as DNA: TGTGCCAGCAGCCCTCTCGGAGGGGAGACTGAAGCTTTCTTT.

V usage is TRBV7-3 and J usage is TRBJ2-2; 7 nucleotides line up with TRBD2. Losses at the gene ends were 1 base for V and 5 bases for J; bases not matched to a gene: 4. Germline V gene sequence: CDR1 SGHTA, CDR2 FQGTGA. The CDR3 sequence is 15 residues long. Written as DNA, the CDR3 is TGTGCCAGCAGCTTAATGAGGGGAGGGACCGGGGAGCTGTTTTTT. Protein: CASSLMRGGTGELFF.

This chain links TRBV18 with TRBJ2-7; D remains ambiguous. This CDR3 comprises 11 residues. CDR1 and CDR2 from the germline V gene are KGHSH and LQKENI. With 4 bases removed from V and 1 base from J, the gap between germline ends came to 2 bases. The CDR3 DNA reads TGTGCCAGCTCACTATCCTACGAGCAGTACTTC. Translating it yields CASSLSYEQYF.

V usage is TRBV10-2 and J usage is TRBJ2-3; 12 bases line up with TRBD2. The J segment lost 5 bases and the V segment lost 10 bases, leaving 16 bases of the junction unmatched. Germline V gene lookup returns CDR1 WSHSY and CDR2 SAAADI. CDR3 length: 17 residues. The chain's CDR3 is CAIGGLTSGRVEDTQYF. CDR3 DNA sequence: TGCGCCATTGGGGGACTGACTAGCGGGAGAGTAGAAGATACGCAGTATTTT.

The rearrangement joins TRBV11-2 to TRBJ2-7; no clear D. The CDR3 has 14 amino acids. CDR1 is SGHAT and CDR2 is FQNNGV in the germline V gene. V dropped 5 bases and J dropped 4 bases, with 15 bases sitting between them. CDR3 sequence (DNA): TGTGCCAGCAGCCGTATCCTAGAGCCGTACGAGCAGTACTTC. Amino acids: CASSRILEPYEQYF.

This sequence joins TRBV18 and TRBJ1-3; the D is unclear. CDR3 length equals 13 residues. Trimming took off 0 bases at V and 2 bases at J, with 2 bases between the two ends. From germline, CDR1 is KGHSH and CDR2 LQKENI. The CDR3 DNA reads as TGTGCCAGCTCACCACCTACTGGAAACACCATATATTTT. It codes for CASSPPTGNTIYF. Based on the CDR3 plus reference TRBV18 and TRBJ1-3, the full variable domain is NAGVMQNPRHLVRRRGQEARLRCSPMKGHSHVYWYRQLPEEGLKFMVYLQKENIIDESGMPKERFSAEFPKEGPSILRIQQVVRGDSAAYFCASSPPTGNTIYFGEGSWLTVV.

This rearrangement joins TRBV2 to TRBJ2-7; 7 bases map to TRBD1. Germline trimming cut 3 bases from V and 2 bases from J; bases unmatched to any gene: 4. There are 14 residues in the CDR3. CDR1 and CDR2 (germline): SNHLY, FYNNEI. For the CDR3, the DNA is TGTGCCAGCAGTGATAGTCAGGGGGCCTACGAGCAGTACTTC. This sequence encodes CASSDSQGAYEQYF.

This rearrangement joins TRBV2 to TRBJ1-2, with D unclear. Germline V gene data show CDR1 as SNHLY and CDR2 as FYNNEI. This CDR3 is 11 amino acids long. Trimming left V 8 bases short and J 2 bases short, with 6 bases between. In DNA, the CDR3 is TGTGCCAGCTCCGGGAACTATGGCTACACCTTC. Amino acid sequence: CASSGNYGYTF.

The genes are TRBV18 and TRBJ2-1, with a tentative D call TRBD2 (6 bases). Between the trimmed V and J ends, which lost 2 bases and 5 bases, there was a span of 10 bases. The CDR3 sequence is 14 residues long. CDR1 is KGHSH and CDR2 is LQKENI in the germline V gene. The CDR3 loop is CASSPGREHNEQFF. The CDR3 DNA reads as TGTGCCAGCTCACCAGGTCGGGAGCACAATGAGCAGTTCTTC.

This chain links TRBV18 with TRBJ2-1; 7 bases are shared with TRBD2. Germline lookup yields CDR1 KGHSH and CDR2 LQKENI. The CDR3 has 15 residues. J gave up 4 bases and V 3 bases, and 6 bases lay outside the gene matches. This CDR3 is CASSPSSGEYNEQFF. In DNA, the CDR3 is TGTGCCAGCTCACCCTCTAGCGGAGAATACAATGAGCAGTTCTTC.

The chain uses TRBV5-1 and TRBJ1-5; 8 nucleotides agree with TRBD1. Trimming at V came to 4 bases and at J to 1 base, leaving 4 bases not matched to a gene. Germline lookup yields CDR1 SGHRS and CDR2 YFSETQ. The CDR3 contains 15 residues. The CDR3 is CASSEQGASNQPQHF. In nucleotides, the CDR3 is TGCGCCAGCAGCGAGCAGGGGGCAAGCAATCAGCCCCAGCATTTT.

The J gene is TRBJ1-1, the V gene TRBV5-1, with D possibly being TRBD1 (6 bases). CDR1 SGHRS and CDR2 YFSETQ come from the germline V gene. The V and J ends lost 0 bases and 1 base respectively, with 13 bases between them. CDR3 size: 16 residues. CDR3 DNA sequence: TGCGCCAGCAGCTTGGTGTCGGGGGCTACGAACACTGAAGCTTTCTTT. Its protein is CASSLVSGATNTEAFF.

The chain carries TRBV5-1 and TRBJ2-2, with TRBD1 as a possible D gene (6 bases). The CDR3 is 17 residues long. CDR1 SGHRS and CDR2 YFSETQ come from the germline V gene. Trimming took off 4 bases at V and 4 bases at J, with 20 bases between the two ends. CDR3 protein: CASSLNDRSTFTGELFF. CDR3 bases: TGCGCCAGCAGCCTCAACGACAGGAGTACCTTCACCGGGGAGCTGTTTTTT. Together with reference TRBV5-1 and TRBJ2-2, the CDR3 gives the full variable domain: KAGVTQTPRYLIKTRGQQVTLSCSPISGHRSVSWYQQTPGQGLQFLFEYFSETQRNKGNFPGRFSGRQFSNSRSEMNVSTLELGDSALYLCASSLNDRSTFTGELFFGEGSRLTVL.

V gene TRBV4-1 combines with J gene TRBJ1-4; D remains ambiguous. The length of the CDR3 is 17 residues. V was cut by 0 bases and J by 8 bases, with 19 bases left in between. In germline, CDR1 is MGHRA, CDR2 YSYEKL. CDR3 protein: CASSQDFEVESTEKLFF. CDR3 bases: TGCGCCAGCAGCCAAGATTTCGAGGTGGAAAGTACCGAAAAACTGTTTTTT.

The chain couples TRBV25-1 to TRBJ2-5, with 11 nucleotides matching TRBD2. Germline V lookup: CDR1 MGHDK, CDR2 SYGVNS. V dropped 4 bases and J dropped 5; count of bases not matched to a gene: 9. CDR3 length equals 16 residues. CDR3 nucleotides: TGTGCCAGCAGTGGCATAGCGGGAGGGCTATGGGAGACCCAGTACTTC. Its protein is CASSGIAGGLWETQYF. The variable domain in full, with the rest retrieved from reference TRBV25-1 and TRBJ2-5, is EADIYQTPRYLVIGTGKKITLECSQTMGHDKMYWYQQDPGMELHLIHYSYGVNSTEKGDLSSESTVSRIRTEHFPLTLESARPSHTSQYLCASSGIAGGLWETQYFGPGTRLLVL.

The rearrangement joins TRBV28 to TRBJ2-3, with TRBD2 identical over 9 bases. Germline CDR1 reads MDHEN; CDR2 reads SYDVKM. Trimming removed 6 bases from V and 2 bases from J; junction bases left unmatched: 6. This CDR3 contains 15 residues. CDR3 nucleotide sequence: TGTGCCAGCAGCCGACTAGCGGCATCCACAGATACGCAGTATTTT. This encodes CASSRLAASTDTQYF. Full variable domain (outside the CDR3, taken from reference TRBV28 and TRBJ2-3): DVKVTQSSRYLVKRTGEKVFLECVQDMDHENMFWYRQDPGLGLRLIYFSYDVKMKEKGDIPEGYSVSREKKERFSLILESASTNQTSMYLCASSRLAASTDTQYFGPGTRLTVL.

V usage is TRBV18 and J usage is TRBJ1-4; D unresolved. V dropped 5 bases and J dropped 2 bases, with 12 bases sitting between them. The V gene's germline CDR1 is KGHSH and CDR2 LQKENI. The CDR3 length is 15 residues. The CDR3 reads CASSFRRSTNEKLFF. The CDR3 bases are TGTGCCAGCTCATTCAGGCGTTCGACTAATGAAAAACTGTTTTTT.

The chain employs TRBV25-1 and TRBJ2-5; TRBD2 aligns across 9 bases. Germline V gives CDR1 MGHDK, CDR2 SYGVNS. V lost 6 bases and J lost 2; bases outside the gene matches: 7. The length of the CDR3 is 15 residues. CDR3 nucleotide sequence: TGTGCCAGCAGCCAAATGGCGGGAGGGCAAGAGACCCAGTACTTC. Translation gives CASSQMAGGQETQYF.

The CDR3 protein is CASSLDPGTGVSPLHF. CDR3 nucleotides: TGTGCCAGCAGCTTAGACCCCGGGACAGGGGTCTCACCCCTCCACTTT. This chain uses TRBV7-9 with TRBJ1-6; 10 nucleotides match TRBD1. Germline CDR1 and CDR2: SEHNR and FQNEAQ (reference sequence). Trimming removed 1 base from V and 10 bases from J; junction bases left unmatched: 7. This CDR3 region has 16 residues.

This clone was detected once. The V call is TRBV5-6, the J call TRBJ2-2; 11 bases fit TRBD1. Germline V lookup: CDR1 SGHDT, CDR2 YYEEEE. The CDR3 sequence is 18 residues long. V was clipped by 0 bases and J by 4 bases; unmatched bases: 8. In DNA form, the CDR3 reads TGTGCCAGCAGCTTGGCGGGGCTCGGGACAGGGGGCACCGGGGAGCTGTTTTTT. Its protein product is CASSLAGLGTGGTGELFF.

The CDR3 sequence is CAISKGLAGGPGTGELFF. The CDR3 DNA reads as TGTGCCATCAGCAAGGGACTAGCGGGGGGGCCGGGCACCGGGGAGCTGTTTTTT. This chain links TRBV10-3 with TRBJ2-2; the match to TRBD2 covers 16 bases. The CDR3 spans 18 residues. Per germline, CDR1 ENHRY and CDR2 SYGVKD. J gave up 4 bases and V 6 bases, and 8 bases lay outside the gene matches.

CDR3 nucleotides: TGTGCCAGCAGCCGGGACAGGGGGGATGAGCAGTTCTTC. It codes for CASSRDRGDEQFF. This chain joins TRBV4-2 and TRBJ2-1; 11 bases agree with TRBD1. The CDR3 has 13 residues. The trim removed 4 bases at V and 8 bases at J, leaving 1 base unmatched. Germline assignment: CDR1 LGHNA and CDR2 YNFKEQ.

The rearrangement links TRBV6-6 to TRBJ2-3, with D perhaps TRBD1 (5 bases). In germline, CDR1 is MNHNY, CDR2 SVGAGI (reference sequence). The CDR3 covers 14 residues. V dropped 6 bases and J dropped 5 bases, with 15 bases sitting between them. The chain's CDR3 is CASRSPGAQDTQYF. The CDR3 DNA reads TGTGCCAGCAGATCTCCTGGGGCGCAAGATACGCAGTATTTT.